A selection of T cell receptor beta chains follows, all from one sample in a study of T cells after yellow fever vaccination. From the 5' RACE reads, TCRdb called clonotypes with MiXCR, one entry per CDR3 protein. The sample records more than 350,000 distinct CDR3 sequences, 11% being singletons. Material: PBMCs, obtained on the day of the first yellow fever vaccination. Receptors originate from a man aged 18 to 30 who received the YFV17D yellow fever vaccine. Both conserved end residues are part of each CDR3. D genes are given only for firm matches. Expanded clones get a size class; other rows say once, few or many, or leave the size out.

d_call	v_call	j_call	clone_size	cdr3_nt	cdr3_aa
TRBD1	TRBV9	TRBJ1-2	few	TGTGCCAGCAGCGTAAACGAGCAGGGGGCTGTCTATGGCTACACCTTC	CASSVNEQGAVYGYTF
-	TRBV15	TRBJ2-1	-	TGTGCCACCAGCAGAGAATGGTCACCCAAGCAGTTCTTC	CATSREWSPKQFF
TRBD1	TRBV12-3/TRBV12-4	TRBJ1-6	few	TGTGCCAGCACCAGGACAGGGGATGGTTCACCCCTCCACTTT	CASTRTGDGSPLHF
TRBD1	TRBV4-3	TRBJ1-5	-	TGCGCCAGCAGCCACAGACAGGGAGGCCAGCCCCAGCATTTT	CASSHRQGGQPQHF
-	TRBV5-4	TRBJ1-4	-	TGTGCCAGCAGCTTCCCCCTGGGGGATGAAAAACTGTTTTTT	CASSFPLGDEKLFF
TRBD1	TRBV7-2	TRBJ1-5	few	TGTGCCAGCAGACCCAGGGGGCGAGATCAGCCCCAGCATTTT	CASRPRGRDQPQHF
-	TRBV7-9	TRBJ1-1	-	TGTGCCAGCTGCTTCACAGTGAACACTGAAGCTTTCTTT	CASCFTVNTEAFF
TRBD1	TRBV7-2	TRBJ1-2	-	TGTGCCAGCAGCTCCCCGCCGGGACAGGTTTATGGCTACACCTTC	CASSSPPGQVYGYTF
-	TRBV9	TRBJ2-5	few	TGTGCCAGCAGCCTAGACTTGGGAGAGACCCAGTACTTC	CASSLDLGETQYF
TRBD1	TRBV9	TRBJ1-5	-	TGTGCCAGCAGCGTAGGTGGGACAGGGAATCAGCCCCAGCATTTT	CASSVGGTGNQPQHF
-	TRBV5-1	TRBJ2-1	-	TGCGCCAGCAGCTTGGCAGCCCCCGCTGAGGAGAGCTCCTACAATGAGCAGTTCTTC	CASSLAAPAEESSYNEQFF
TRBD1	TRBV12-3/TRBV12-4	TRBJ2-1	-	TGTGCCAGCAGCCATGGACAGGGGGCTTACAATGAGCAGTTCTTC	CASSHGQGAYNEQFF
-	TRBV10-3	TRBJ1-6	-	TGTGCCATCAGTGACCGGGCCCTAAAAAGACATTCACCCCTCCACTTT	CAISDRALKRHSPLHF
-	TRBV27	TRBJ2-2	-	TGTGCCAGCAGAGGGGCCCGGTGGGGTACCGGGGAGCTGTTTTTT	CASRGARWGTGELFF
-	TRBV4-3	TRBJ1-2	few	TGCGCCAGCAGCGACCAGGTGGCCCCTCTATATGGCTACACCTTC	CASSDQVAPLYGYTF
-	TRBV5-1	TRBJ1-4	-	TGCGCCAGCAGCTTGGTGTCCGGGACCCAAGGGACTAATGAAAAACTGTTTTTT	CASSLVSGTQGTNEKLFF
-	TRBV4-1	TRBJ2-1	few	TGCGCCAGCAGCCAAAGGACTACTAATATACACAATGAGCAGTTCTTC	CASSQRTTNIHNEQFF
-	TRBV5-1	TRBJ2-2	few	TGCGCCAGCAGCCAGGGAGGGGGCGCGAACACCGGGGAGCTGTTTTTT	CASSQGGGANTGELFF
TRBD1	TRBV12-3/TRBV12-4	TRBJ1-2	few	TGTGCCAGCAGTAAGACAGGGGGTTGGTACGGCTACACCTTC	CASSKTGGWYGYTF
TRBD1	TRBV27	TRBJ2-2	-	TGTGCCAGCAGCCCCGACAGGGCAGCGAACACCGGGGAGCTGTTTTTT	CASSPDRAANTGELFF
-	TRBV9	TRBJ1-4	few	TGTGCCAGCAGCGCTAGAGAGGGGAGTCGGAATGAAAAACTGTTTTTT	CASSAREGSRNEKLFF
TRBD2	TRBV5-5	TRBJ2-3	-	TGTGCCAGCAGAAAGACTAGCGGGGGACAAGATACGCAGTATTTT	CASRKTSGGQDTQYF
-	TRBV14	TRBJ2-1	-	TGTGCCAGCAGCCAAGAATTTCGCCATGAGCAGTTCTTC	CASSQEFRHEQFF
TRBD2	TRBV5-4	TRBJ2-1	few	TGTGCCAGCAGCCCCCTGACTAGCGGCCAGCGGGGTGAGCAGTTCTTC	CASSPLTSGQRGEQFF
-	TRBV28	TRBJ2-5	-	TGTGCCAGCAGTTCCGGGGCAGGGGCTATGGTTTTTGGAGAGACCCAGTACTTC	CASSSGAGAMVFGETQYF
TRBD1	TRBV28	TRBJ2-3	few	TGTGCCAGCAGCTTGCCGGGACAGGGGGCAGATACGCAGTATTTT	CASSLPGQGADTQYF
TRBD1	TRBV12-3/TRBV12-4	TRBJ1-1	-	TGTGCCAGCAGGAGGTCCGGGACAGGGGGTTTCACTGAAGCTTTCTTT	CASRRSGTGGFTEAFF
-	TRBV6-2/TRBV6-3	TRBJ2-1	many	TGTGCCAGCAGCCAATTTGGACCTTACAATGAGCAGTTCTTC	CASSQFGPYNEQFF
TRBD1	TRBV20-1	TRBJ2-1	many	TGCAGTGTCCCGGGATCGGGACAGGGGTTCACTGAGCAGTTCTTC	CSVPGSGQGFTEQFF
-	TRBV5-1	TRBJ2-5	few	TGCGCCAGCAGCATACTAGACGTCGCGGAGACCCAGTACTTC	CASSILDVAETQYF
-	TRBV24-1	TRBJ2-7	many	TGTGCCACCAGTGATTCCACAGGGAGGTCCTACGAGCAGTACTTC	CATSDSTGRSYEQYF
-	TRBV20-1	TRBJ2-3	many	TGCAGTGCTAGCACTGTCACAGATACGCAGTATTTT	CSASTVTDTQYF
-	TRBV11-2	TRBJ2-1	-	TGTGCCAGCAGCTTAAACCCGAGACAGGCTGACAATGAGCAGTTCTTC	CASSLNPRQADNEQFF
-	TRBV4-3	TRBJ1-2	-	TGCGCCAGCAGCCAAGATAGCACTTACTATGGCTACACCTTC	CASSQDSTYYGYTF
-	TRBV5-1	TRBJ2-7	many	TGCGCCAGCAGCTTGGTTGGGGGTGGCGACGAGCAGTACTTC	CASSLVGGGDEQYF